The T cell receptor beta chain described here comes from a study of blood T cells in healthy people across ages (dated by TCRdb to the mid-2010s). As for the study more broadly: In model experiments, roughly one uniquely barcoded TCR beta cDNA molecule per two T cells was captured by template switching. Using deep sequencing normalized with unique cDNA molecular identifiers, the study measured how TCR beta repertoire diversity changes with age. The donors were divided into four age groups: young (average around 16 years), middle-aged (under 40), aged (approximately 62) and long-lived (roughly 88). To avoid experimental bias, donors of different ages were distributed randomly across sequencing lanes. Using the same blood draw, the study looked at two additional independent replicas of 1 million unique cDNA reads for two donors, one aged 18 to 30 and the other aged 80 or older. The investigation overall reported the following: The percentage of naive T cells measured by flow cytometry correlated strongly with observed TCR beta diversity. Donor CMV infection status was unknown, potentially confounding age-related changes in expanded clonotypes. As age increased, observed TCR beta diversity per million T cells dropped in a roughly linear way, and a significant reduction was already evident by age 40. Estimates of total diversity based on one million sequenced T cells were regarded as lower bounds and as underestimates. Because profiling used bulk unsorted PBMCs, naive and antigen-experienced compartments could not be compared conclusively. Compared with the aged group, the long-lived group had more naive CD4+ T cells, fewer expanded clones and increased TCR diversity, suggesting age selection.

A note on this clonotype: No cognate antigen has been identified for it. Nothing much larger sits one base from this clone, and base qualities are not available.

Reading the germline V gene (reference sequence) gives CDR1 DFQATT and CDR2 SNEGSKA. V was cut back by 3 bases and J by 2 bases, leaving a gap of 14 bases between them. From the cysteine up to the phenylalanine, the CDR3 has a length of 14 residues. The only DNA kept is the CDR3, 42 bases in frame from the first base. The library was produced with 5' RACE. The sequencer was an Illumina HiSeq 2500. A second PCR of roughly 7 to 11 cycles was run with a J-beta primer mix and a sample-barcoded 5' primer. A unique molecular identifier was introduced onto each TCR beta cDNA molecule by a template-switch 5' adaptor carrying 12 random nucleotides. At least 3 million CDR3-containing paired-end reads were obtained from each sample. The Mint cDNA synthesis kit, primed by a TRBC-specific oligonucleotide, was used to synthesize first-strand cDNA from all RNA. After uracil-DNA glycosylase treatment, a first 18-cycle PCR used universal primers M1SS and BC2_uni_R on all cDNA. Turning to the authors' computational methods: For normalization, 1 million high-quality reads, each with a distinct molecular identifier, were randomly selected from each sample. Reads sharing molecular identifiers were discarded rather than binned into consensus sequences. MiTCR, set to a Q25 quality threshold and the strictest error-elimination algorithm, was used for CDR3 identification, clonotype clustering and error correction. A nonparametric unseen species model with Euler transformation was used to estimate a lower bound on total TCR beta diversity. TCRdb reprocessing: public reads trimmed at Q25 with fastp, clones called with MiXCR, in-frame beta chains kept. Every distinct CDR3 protein forms one entry, paired with its most common genes and DNA. These V and J calls rely on TCRdb rather than the paper's analysis. This sample has about 800,000 distinct CDR3 sequences in its table, and 58% of those were observed once. The ten largest clones add up to around 22% of the sample.

The donors were 40 or so Caucasian individuals from Russia, aged roughly 6 to 90 years, who were systemically healthy. About 9.6 milliliters of peripheral blood were collected from each donor into EDTA-treated Vacutainer tubes. Ficoll-Paque density-gradient centrifugation was used to isolate PBMCs, with at least 6.5 million per sample. Total RNA was extracted from PBMCs with Trizol reagent, with at least 5 micrograms obtained per sample. For every donor, an aliquot of PBMCs went through flow cytometry to measure the percentages of naive CD45RAhigh/CD27high T cells. This TCR was recovered from a man aged 30-40 years in good health. Sequencing was carried out using blood. This chain joins TRBV20-1 to TRBJ2-7, and the D gene may be TRBD2, 5 bases matching. The DNA sequence is TGCAGTGCTAGTAAGGGAGTGCCACCCTACGAGCAGTACTTC. The encoded protein is CSASKGVPPYEQYF.